This T cell receptor (beta chain) was sequenced in a study of CD8+CD57+ T cells in acquired aplastic anemia. Looking at the study overall: Sorting CD4+ and CD8+ cells gave DNA averaging approximately 3 ug. Broader study findings: There were twenty-nine CD8+ CDR3 sequences that occurred in both patients and controls. For CD8+ Simpson's diversity, patients and controls showed no significant difference.

Before being chosen for sequencing, patients had shown CD8+CD57+ cell expansion by flow cytometry. As regards this clonotype: Antigen unknown.

Profiling of TCR beta VDJ combinations and CDR3 sequences used genomic DNA as template. Each CDR3 protein gets one entry after TCRdb re-called the reads with MiXCR. The sample has hundreds of thousands of distinct CDR3 sequences, 56% seen once. The length of the CDR3 is 16 residues. V was clipped by 7 bases and J by 10 bases; unmatched bases: 21. Germline V lookup: CDR1 MNHNS, CDR2 SASEGT. The sequence came from a human donor with aplastic anemia. Material: sorted CD4+, CD8+, or CD8+CD57+ T cells (not recorded which) from PBMCs. This rearrangement joins TRBV6-1 to TRBJ1-1; 7 bases are shared with TRBD1. The CDR3 bases are TGTGCCAGCAAACAACAGCCGGGACAGCTGGCGGATGGAGCTTTCTTT. This sequence encodes CASKQQPGQLADGAFF.